Listed below are T cell receptor beta chains from one sample, sequenced in a study of blood T cell repertoires in COVID-19. Sequencing used immunoSEQ multiplex PCR; TCRdb keeps in-frame clones, though not all of them. The sample yields roughly 250,000 clones, roughly 80% seen once. The specimen was peripheral blood. The receptors were sampled from a woman at least 80 years old with active or convalescent COVID-19. The CDR3 runs from the conserved cysteine through the conserved F or W. D genes are given only for firm matches. The listing skips clone size in some rows; elsewhere it reads once, few, many or a size class.

.	TRBV6-5	TRBJ1-1	once	CASTLVGGMNTEAFF	TGTGCCAGCACTTTGGTCGGGGGGATGAACACTGAAGCTTTCTTT
TRBD1	TRBV3-1/TRBV3-2	TRBJ2-7	few	CASSQVTGTGMAYYEQYF	TGTGCCAGCAGCCAAGTTACCGGGACAGGGATGGCCTACTACGAGCAGTACTTC
TRBD2	TRBV7-9	TRBJ2-5	.	CASSLTREGRETQYF	TGTGCCAGCAGCTTAACGCGGGAGGGCCGTGAGACCCAGTACTTC
TRBD1	TRBV3-1/TRBV3-2	TRBJ2-3	.	CASSQKSGTGYTDTQYF	TGTGCCAGCAGCCAGAAATCCGGGACAGGGTACACAGATACGCAGTATTTT
.	TRBV28	TRBJ2-3	.	CASTPATGGFTDTQYF	TGTGCCAGCACCCCCGCCACAGGCGGCTTCACAGATACGCAGTATTTT
TRBD2	TRBV10-3	TRBJ2-7	.	CAIRETSGRSSYEQYF	TGTGCCATCAGGGAGACTAGCGGGAGATCGTCCTACGAGCAGTACTTC
.	TRBV7-8	TRBJ2-7	.	CASSLGPTAYEQYF	TGTGCCAGCAGCTTAGGCCCGACAGCCTACGAGCAGTACTTC
.	TRBV7-2	TRBJ2-7	.	CASSSRAGIYEQYF	TGTGCCAGCAGCTCAAGGGCAGGGATCTACGAGCAGTACTTC
.	TRBV9	TRBJ2-7	.	CASSTSTGTYEQYF	TGTGCCAGCAGCACGTCGACAGGTACCTACGAGCAGTACTTC
TRBD2	TRBV6-1	TRBJ2-1	.	CASSESLAGYNEQFF	TGTGCCAGCAGTGAATCACTAGCGGGTTACAATGAGCAGTTCTTC
.	TRBV5-1	TRBJ2-5	once	CASSLVPGQETQYF	TGCGCCAGCAGCTTGGTTCCGGGACAAGAGACCCAGTACTTC
.	TRBV3-1/TRBV3-2	TRBJ2-3	.	CASSPLLTDTQYF	TGTGCCAGCAGCCCCCTACTCACAGATACGCAGTATTTT
.	TRBV27	TRBJ1-2	once	CASSLTFNRQLYGYTF	TGTGCCAGCAGTCTAACCTTTAACAGACAGCTCTATGGCTACACCTTC
.	TRBV28	TRBJ1-3	.	CASSFGGQGNTIYF	TGTGCCAGCAGTTTCGGGGGGCAAGGAAACACCATATATTTT
.	TRBV5-1	TRBJ2-2	.	CASSLVRSGRNTGELFF	TGCGCCAGCAGCTTGGTACGCAGCGGCAGGAACACCGGGGAGCTGTTTTTT
.	TRBV5-6	TRBJ1-2	.	CASSLWGQGNYGYTF	TGTGCCAGCAGCTTGTGGGGTCAGGGTAACTATGGCTACACCTTC
.	TRBV30	TRBJ1-6	.	CAWRAGYNSPLHF	TGTGCCTGGAGGGCAGGATATAATTCACCCCTCCACTTT
.	TRBV28	TRBJ1-2	.	CASSREPGLGYTF	TGTGCCAGCAGTCGCGAACCAGGGCTTGGCTACACCTTC
.	TRBV18	TRBJ1-1	.	CASSFNREGGTEAFF	TGTGCCAGCTCATTCAACAGGGAAGGTGGCACTGAAGCTTTCTTT
.	TRBV5-4	TRBJ2-2	.	CASSLGQGNTGELFF	TGTGCCAGCAGCTTGGGGCAGGGGAACACCGGGGAGCTGTTTTTT
TRBD1	TRBV5-1	TRBJ1-2	.	CASSQGELYGYTF	TGCGCCAGCAGTCAGGGGGAACTCTATGGCTACACCTTC
.	TRBV7-2	TRBJ1-1	.	CASSLTGGFGAFF	TGTGCCAGCAGCTTGACTGGAGGGTTTGGAGCTTTCTTT
TRBD1	TRBV2	TRBJ1-5	few	CASSELDRENQPQHF	TGTGCCAGCAGTGAACTTGACAGGGAAAATCAGCCCCAGCATTTT
.	TRBV7-8	TRBJ2-7	.	CASSLTDSYEQYF	TGTGCCAGCAGCTTAACAGACAGTTACGAGCAGTACTTC
TRBD1	TRBV19	TRBJ2-5	.	CASSRGTGTQETQYF	TGTGCCAGTAGTAGGGGGACAGGGACCCAAGAGACCCAGTACTTC
TRBD1	TRBV3-1/TRBV3-2	TRBJ2-7	once	CASSQGPTGGSRYEQYF	TGTGCCAGCAGCCAAGGACCCACAGGGGGATCACGCTACGAGCAGTACTTC
.	TRBV4-1	TRBJ1-6	few	CASSPGGGRINSPLHF	TGCGCCAGCAGCCCCGGGGGGGGCAGGATAAATTCACCCCTCCACTTT
TRBD2	TRBV10-3	TRBJ2-3	.	CAISDMTSGNTDTQYF	TGTGCCATCAGTGATATGACTAGCGGGAACACAGATACGCAGTATTTT
TRBD1	TRBV6-5	TRBJ1-5	.	CASSYSQGDAKQPQHF	TGTGCCAGCAGTTACTCACAGGGGGACGCCAAGCAGCCCCAGCATTTT
.	TRBV7-9	TRBJ1-1	few	CASSSFGGAEAFF	TGTGCCAGCAGCTCGTTCGGAGGGGCTGAAGCTTTCTTT
TRBD2	TRBV11-2	TRBJ2-7	.	CASSAGTSVLYYEQYF	TGTGCCAGCAGCGCCGGGACTAGCGTACTATACTACGAGCAGTACTTC
.	TRBV12-3/TRBV12-4	TRBJ1-2	.	CASSLVTDTGYTF	TGTGCCAGCAGTTTGGTCACAGATACTGGCTACACCTTC
.	TRBV5-4	TRBJ2-7	.	CASSLGGRVYEQYF	TGTGCCAGCAGCTTGGGGGGCAGAGTTTACGAGCAGTACTTC
TRBD1	TRBV28	TRBJ2-7	.	CASSSGTGTYEQYF	TGTGCCAGCAGTTCCGGGACAGGGACTTACGAGCAGTACTTC
.	TRBV28	TRBJ1-5	.	CASSLSRGRSANQPQHF	TGTGCCAGCAGTTTATCGCGGGGGCGTAGCGCCAATCAGCCCCAGCATTTT
.	TRBV21-1	TRBJ2-2	.	CASFQNTGELFF	TGTGCCAGCTTTCAGAACACCGGGGAGCTGTTTTTT
.	TRBV5-1	TRBJ2-7	.	CASSLDGNAVYQQYF	TGCGCCAGCAGCTTGGACGGGAATGCGGTGTACCAGCAGTACTTC
.	TRBV21-1	TRBJ2-1	.	CASSKENPGSLTYNEQFF	TGTGCCAGCAGCAAAGAAAATCCAGGGTCCCTAACCTACAATGAGCAGTTCTTC
.	TRBV11-3	TRBJ2-7	many	CASSLGSDRPYEQYF	TGTGCCAGCAGCTTAGGTTCGGACAGACCCTACGAGCAGTACTTC
.	TRBV11-2	TRBJ2-2	once	CASTIKMRLPELFF	TGTGCCAGCACCATCAAGATGAGGCTACCGGAGCTGTTTTTT
.	TRBV19	TRBJ2-3	.	CASSIGPVMDTQYF	TGTGCCAGTAGTATAGGCCCGGTAATGGATACGCAGTATTTT
.	TRBV28	TRBJ1-5	.	CASSYGGGGNQPQHF	TGTGCCAGCAGTTACGGCGGCGGCGGCAATCAGCCCCAGCATTTT